These 15 T cell receptor beta chains were all obtained from the same sample, sequenced in a study of glioma-infiltrating T cells after dendritic cell vaccination. This sample's time point: after dendritic cell vaccination, including at tumor progression/relapse. Clones were read by immunoSEQ multiplex PCR, and TCRdb kept only the in-frame ones, dropping some. The sample lists about 65,000 clones, about nine tenths occurring once. The specimen comprised blood, sampled after dendritic cell vaccination. The receptors shown here come from a human donor with glioblastoma.

The rearrangement links TRBV7-7 to TRBJ2-5; D unresolved. CDR1 SSHAT and CDR2 FNYEAQ come from the germline V gene (reference sequence). The CDR3 extends over 13 amino acids. Deletions cut 1 base from V and 5 bases from J, with 8 bases between. The CDR3 bases are TGTGCCAGCAGCTTAGTAGTACGGGAGACCCAGTACTTC. This gives the protein CASSLVVRETQYF.

The rearrangement links TRBV6-4 to TRBJ2-1; 10 bases agree with TRBD1. Germline V gene data show CDR1 as MRHNA and CDR2 as SNTAGT. There are 15 residues in the CDR3. The V gene end was trimmed by 5 bases and the J gene end by 5 bases; junction bases not matched to a gene: 6. The CDR3 loop reads CASSFGTGEHNEQFF. The CDR3 bases are TGTGCCAGCAGTTTCGGGACAGGGGAACACAATGAGCAGTTCTTC.

The genes are TRBV5-5 and TRBJ2-1; 8 positions agree with TRBD2. Germline CDR1 SGHKS, CDR2 YYEKEE (reference sequence). Trimming cost V 5 bases and J 6 bases; bases outside gene matches: 13. CDR3 length equals 16 residues. The CDR3 coding sequence is TGTGCCAGCAGTTCCTCTAGCGGGCAGCTCCTCAATGAGCAGTTCTTC. It yields the protein CASSSSSGQLLNEQFF.

V and J are TRBV6-1 and TRBJ2-5; tentative D call: TRBD1 (6 bases). The V gene's germline CDR1 is MNHNS and CDR2 SASEGT. The CDR3 has 15 amino acids. V lost 2 bases and J lost 7, with 17 bases in between. This chain's CDR3 is CASSEIERTAATQYF. DNA of the CDR3: TGTGCCAGCAGTGAAATTGAAAGGACAGCGGCGACCCAGTACTTC.

The V call is TRBV9, the J call TRBJ2-7; TRBD1 agrees at 7 bases. This CDR3 region has 14 residues. Per germline, CDR1 SGDLS and CDR2 YYNGEE. J was trimmed by 2 bases and V by 4 bases; bases with no gene match: 6. The CDR3 is CASSPRTGTYEQYF. The CDR3 bases are TGTGCCAGCAGCCCACGGACAGGAACCTACGAGCAGTACTTC.

The chain carries TRBV2 and TRBJ1-1, with D tentatively TRBD1 (5 bases). Germline lookup yields CDR1 SNHLY and CDR2 FYNNEI. Between the trimmed V and J ends, which lost 2 bases and 4 bases, there was a span of 17 bases. The CDR3 loop spans 16 amino acids. CDR3 amino acids: CASSELRAGRGTEAFF. The CDR3 DNA sequence: TGTGCCAGCAGTGAATTGCGGGCGGGGAGGGGCACTGAAGCTTTCTTT. Variable domain in full (rest from reference TRBV2 and TRBJ1-1): EPEVTQTPSHQVTQMGQEVILRCVPISNHLYFYWYRQILGQKVEFLVSFYNNEISEKSEIFDDQFSVERPDGSNFTLKIRSTKLEDSAMYFCASSELRAGRGTEAFFGQGTRLTVV.

V is TRBV6-5 and J is TRBJ1-4, with 7 nucleotides matching TRBD1. CDR1 is MNHEY and CDR2 is SVGAGI in the germline V gene. Trimming removed 4 bases from V and 6 bases from J; junction bases left unmatched: 5. This CDR3 comprises 14 residues. The CDR3 region has the DNA TGTGCCAGCAGTTCCCGGGACAGAGATGAAAAACTGTTTTTT. It is translated as CASSSRDRDEKLFF.

This clone was recorded only once. J is TRBJ1-1 and V is TRBV14, with 10 bases that match TRBD1. The CDR3 runs to 15 residues. With 4 bases clipped from V and 4 bases from J, the junction kept 6 bases outside the gene matches. Per the germline V gene, CDR1 is SGHDN and CDR2 is FVKESK. The CDR3, as DNA: TGTGCCAGCAGCCTTCGGACAGGGGGAGGCACTGAAGCTTTCTTT. Translated, it gives CASSLRTGGGTEAFF.

This clone has a single count. This rearrangement joins TRBV9 to TRBJ2-5; 8 bases map to TRBD1. Trimming cost V 2 bases and J 2 bases; bases outside gene matches: 5. This CDR3 spans 15 amino acids. From germline, CDR1 is SGDLS and CDR2 YYNGEE. For the CDR3, the DNA is TGTGCCAGCAGCGTCGGGACAGGCGGTCAAGAGACCCAGTACTTC. This gives the protein CASSVGTGGQETQYF.

This clone was recorded once. The rearrangement joins TRBV5-1 to TRBJ2-1; 11 bases are a match to TRBD2. V dropped 3 bases and J dropped 5; count of bases not matched to a gene: 7. The V gene's germline CDR1 is SGHRS and CDR2 YFSETQ. The CDR3 contains 16 residues. Here the CDR3 reads CASSSLAGGPNNEQFF. CDR3 DNA: TGCGCCAGCAGCTCCTTAGCGGGGGGGCCAAACAATGAGCAGTTCTTC.

The gene calls are TRBV14 and TRBJ1-6; 7 nucleotides align to TRBD1. CDR3 size: 15 residues. The V segment lost 0 bases and the J segment 7 bases; nucleotides outside the gene matches: 3. Germline CDR1 is SGHDN and CDR2 is FVKESK. The CDR3 DNA reads as TGTGCCAGCAGCCAAGATTACAGGGGAAATTCACCCCTCCACTTT. It is translated as CASSQDYRGNSPLHF.

This clone occurred a few times. V and J are TRBV2 and TRBJ2-7, with D maybe TRBD2 (6 bases). V shed 7 bases and J shed 3 bases, with 13 bases lying between them. In germline, CDR1 is SNHLY, CDR2 FYNNEI. The CDR3 loop spans 13 amino acids. The DNA of the CDR3 is TGTGCCAGCAAGGGCGGGGAACTCTACGAGCAGTACTTC. This sequence encodes CASKGGELYEQYF. Based on the CDR3 plus reference TRBV2 and TRBJ2-7, the full variable domain is EPEVTQTPSHQVTQMGQEVILRCVPISNHLYFYWYRQILGQKVEFLVSFYNNEISEKSEIFDDQFSVERPDGSNFTLKIRSTKLEDSAMYFCASKGGELYEQYFGPGTRLTVT.

CDR3 nucleotides: TGTGCCAGCAGCTTAGGGGGCCGGGCAGAGACCCAGTACTTC. This encodes CASSLGGRAETQYF. The rearrangement links TRBV7-2 to TRBJ2-5, with a weak D call TRBD1 (5 bases). The CDR3 totals 14 residues. V lost 1 base, J lost 4 bases, and 10 bases lay in between. From germline, CDR1 is SGHTA and CDR2 FQGNSA.

V gene TRBV6-1 combines with J gene TRBJ1-2; a possible D gene is TRBD1 (5 bases). Germline loops: CDR1 MNHNS, CDR2 SASEGT. V lost 0 bases and J 8 bases, leaving 13 bases between the germline ends. The CDR3 totals 14 residues. The CDR3: CASSEALGPWGYTF. CDR3 in DNA: TGTGCCAGCAGTGAAGCGTTGGGGCCCTGGGGCTACACCTTC.

This chain links TRBV5-5 with TRBJ1-5; a weak D match, TRBD1 (6 bases). Trimming stripped 4 bases from V and 7 bases from J, with 18 bases between. Germline V gives CDR1 SGHKS, CDR2 YYEKEE (reference sequence). CDR3 size: 15 residues. The CDR3 reads CASSKQGPSRQPQHF. As DNA, the CDR3 is TGTGCCAGCAGCAAACAGGGTCCCTCTAGGCAGCCCCAGCATTTT. The full variable domain, rest sourced from reference TRBV5-5 and TRBJ1-5, is DAGVTQSPTHLIKTRGQQVTLRCSPISGHKSVSWYQQVLGQGPQFIFQYYEKEERGRGNFPDRFSARQFPNYSSELNVNALLLGDSALYLCASSKQGPSRQPQHFGDGTRLSIL.